Sequencing of this T cell receptor (beta chain) was carried out in a study of post-analysis software for immune sequencing data. This clonotype appeared a few times. Its antigen is undetermined. The length of the CDR3 is 14 residues. Trimming took off 4 bases at V and 5 bases at J, with 16 bases between the two ends. Germline V CDR1 and CDR2: SGDLS, YYNGEE. Regarding the study as a whole: When compared against controls, multiple sclerosis patients showed significantly lower normalized Chao1 diversity. F-measure co-clustering was strong for batch-matched samples. Among about 5 TRBV segments more frequent in patients than controls were TRBV5-6, TRBV5-1 and TRBV20-1.

Unique molecular identifiers featured in each of the TCR beta cDNA libraries. From the PCR reads, TCRdb called clonotypes with MiXCR, one entry per CDR3 protein. The sample has 450,000 to 650,000 distinct CDR3 sequences; 40% to 50% are singletons. Sequencing used blood. The source is a girl aged 5 to 17 with multiple sclerosis. The rearrangement uses TRBV9 and TRBJ2-7; D is unresolved. In nucleotides, the CDR3 is TGTGCCAGCAGCCTAGGATATGGGGTCCACGAGCAGTACTTC. Amino acid sequence: CASSLGYGVHEQYF.